A single sample is the source of the 25 T cell receptor beta chains below, sequenced in a study of metastatic and nonmetastatic thyroid tumors. There were no patients who had received any treatment before thyroid surgery. TCRdb re-called the PCR reads with MiXCR. Of some 90,000 clones detected, roughly 8.6% appear once; the ten largest clones hold more than 8%. The sample taken for sequencing was blood. These receptors all come from a female donor with papillary thyroid cancer or a benign thyroid nodule (not recorded which). Some clones in this sample may be carry-over from other donors' samples.

At least ten counts were recorded for this clone. The V gene is TRBV12-3 or TRBV12-4, the J gene TRBJ2-5; 7 bases map to TRBD1. V lost 5 bases, J lost 5 bases, and 5 bases stayed unmatched. CDR3 length equals 13 residues. The CDR3 sequence is CASSGQAGETQYF. CDR3 in DNA: TGTGCCAGCAGTGGACAGGCTGGGGAGACCCAGTACTTC.

The table lists this clone with many counts. This chain links TRBV20-1 with TRBJ1-4, with TRBD1 as a possible D gene (5 bases). V lost 6 bases and J lost 8, with 13 bases in between. CDR3 size: 12 residues. Per germline, CDR1 DFQATT and CDR2 SNEGSKA (reference sequence). In DNA, the CDR3 is TGCAGTGCCCGGGACCTTCGGGAAAAACTGTTTTTT. Encoded protein: CSARDLREKLFF.

This clone was detected ten times or more. This CDR3 reads CATSREGGSSYEQYF. CDR3 sequence (DNA): TGTGCCACCAGCAGAGAAGGTGGAAGCTCCTACGAGCAGTACTTC. The rearrangement links TRBV15 to TRBJ2-7; no definite D call. The CDR3 has 15 amino acids. From germline, CDR1 is LNHNV and CDR2 YYDKDF (reference sequence). Trimming pared 0 bases from V and 0 bases from J, leaving 9 bases between.

This clone was observed many times. The V gene is TRBV10-2, the J gene TRBJ2-7; tentatively, D is TRBD1 or TRBD2 (6 bases each). The germline V and J ends were trimmed by 6 bases and 7 bases, with 10 bases remaining between them. Germline V gives CDR1 WSHSY, CDR2 SAAADI. This CDR3 has 11 amino acids. CDR3: CASREGEEQYF. In DNA, the CDR3 is TGCGCCAGCAGGGAGGGGGAAGAGCAGTACTTC.

This clone appeared many times. The V gene is TRBV3-1, the J gene TRBJ2-7; 8 nucleotides line up with TRBD1. V trimming: 4 bases; J trimming: 7 bases; junction bases outside the gene matches: 6. Germline loops: CDR1 LGHDT, CDR2 YNNKEL (reference sequence). CDR3 length: 13 amino acids. This CDR3 reads CASSPRTGYEQYF. The CDR3 DNA reads TGTGCCAGCAGCCCCCGGACAGGGTATGAGCAGTACTTC.

This chain uses TRBV18 with TRBJ1-5; no definite D call. The ends were cut back, 4 bases at V and 4 bases at J, with 5 bases in the middle. Germline lookup yields CDR1 KGHSH and CDR2 LQKENI. The length of the CDR3 is 12 residues. The CDR3, as DNA: TGTGCCAGCTCACGCGAAAATCAGCCCCAGCATTTT. Protein: CASSRENQPQHF.

This clone was seen a handful of times. V is TRBV5-5 and J is TRBJ2-5; weak D call: TRBD1 (7 bases). Trimming took off 0 bases at V and 7 bases at J, with 16 bases between the two ends. The CDR3 is made up of 15 amino acids. Germline CDR1 and CDR2: SGHKS and YYEKEE (reference sequence). CDR3 in DNA: TGTGCCAGCAGCTTGGATCGCGGGACAGAGCGGACCCAGTACTTC. Translated, it gives CASSLDRGTERTQYF.

This clone was detected ten times or more. The chain couples TRBV5-1 to TRBJ2-3; D is possibly TRBD1 (6 bases). V was clipped by 2 bases and J by 6 bases, with 13 bases between them. The CDR3 has 14 amino acids. Germline V gene data show CDR1 as SGHRS and CDR2 as YFSETQ. The CDR3 nucleotides read TGCGCCAGCAGCTTACAGGGCCAGGGGGATACGCAGTATTTT. Its translation: CASSLQGQGDTQYF. Full variable domain (remainder filled in from reference TRBV5-1 and TRBJ2-3): KAGVTQTPRYLIKTRGQQVTLSCSPISGHRSVSWYQQTPGQGLQFLFEYFSETQRNKGNFPGRFSGRQFSNSRSEMNVSTLELGDSALYLCASSLQGQGDTQYFGPGTRLTVL.

This clone was recorded at least ten times. The rearrangement links TRBV5-6 to TRBJ2-1; 8 nucleotides align to TRBD2. Germline V gene data show CDR1 as SGHDT and CDR2 as YYEEEE. V was pared by 3 bases and J by 0 bases, with 2 bases of the junction left unmatched. This CDR3 spans 15 amino acids. The CDR3 sequence: CASSYRGGSYNEQFF. CDR3 nucleotide sequence: TGTGCCAGCAGCTACCGGGGGGGCTCCTACAATGAGCAGTTCTTC.

This clone has just a few counts. The chain is built from TRBV20-1 and TRBJ1-2; D may be TRBD1 (5 bases). Per the germline V gene, CDR1 is DFQATT and CDR2 is SNEGSKA (reference sequence). This CDR3 is 12 amino acids long. CDR3: CRAGAPNYGYTF. In DNA form, the CDR3 reads TGCAGGGCCGGGGCTCCTAACTATGGCTACACCTTC.

The chain is built from TRBV11-2 and TRBJ2-7; D is uncertain. The CDR3 extends over 14 amino acids. V dropped 5 bases and J dropped 5 bases, with 16 bases sitting between them. Germline CDR1 is SGHAT and CDR2 is FQNNGV. The CDR3 DNA sequence: TGTGCCAGCAGCGCCCTGGGAAGGTTGAACGAGCAGTACTTC. Residues: CASSALGRLNEQYF.

Only a few counts were recorded for this clone. CDR3 protein: CASSVWDTQGADTQYF. The CDR3 DNA reads TGTGCCAGCAGCGTCTGGGACACCCAAGGCGCAGATACGCAGTATTTT. The rearrangement uses TRBV9 and TRBJ2-3; weak D call: TRBD1 (6 bases). Trimming took off 2 bases at V and 4 bases at J, with 17 bases between the two ends. This CDR3 comprises 16 residues. CDR1 SGDLS and CDR2 YYNGEE come from the germline V gene.

This clone was detected ten times or more. The chain employs TRBV6-1 and TRBJ1-5, with D uncertain. The CDR3 loop spans 15 amino acids. Germline-derived CDR1 and CDR2 are MNHNS and SASEGT. V lost 5 bases and J 0 bases, leaving 11 bases between the germline ends. The DNA for the CDR3 is TGTGCCAGCAGTCGCACCTTTAATAGCAATCAGCCCCAGCATTTT. It encodes CASSRTFNSNQPQHF.

Comments on this clone: An end of the junction does not agree with germline; a read error may underlie this. The V call is TRBV5-1, the J call TRBJ2-7; perhaps D is TRBD1 or TRBD2 (5 bases each). The germline gives CDR1 SGHRS, CDR2 YFSETQ. CDR3 length equals 12 residues. CDR3: CASIPGGTEQYF. The DNA for the CDR3 is TGCGCCAGCATCCCTGGGGGAACCGAGCAGTACTTT.

This clone has at least ten counts. V and J are TRBV19 and TRBJ2-2; no clear D gene. This CDR3 contains 13 residues. Trimming pared 3 bases from V and 5 bases from J, leaving 7 bases between. CDR1 LNHDA and CDR2 SQIVND come from the germline V gene (reference sequence). The CDR3 bases are TGTGCCAGTAGTATCCCCGGGACCGGGGAGCTGTTTTTT. Translation gives CASSIPGTGELFF.

This clone has at least ten counts. The chain recombines TRBV7-9 with TRBJ1-1, with TRBD1 identical over 8 bases. This CDR3 is built from 16 residues. Germline V lookup: CDR1 SEHNR, CDR2 FQNEAQ (reference sequence). The V gene end was trimmed by 1 base and the J gene end by 1 base; junction bases not matched to a gene: 5. CDR3 bases: TGTGCCAGCAGCTTAGGTCGACAGGGGTGGAACACTGAAGCTTTCTTT. Translating it yields CASSLGRQGWNTEAFF.

This clone has only a few counts. The chain employs TRBV12-3 or TRBV12-4 and TRBJ2-1, with D tentatively TRBD2 (6 bases). The length of the CDR3 is 14 residues. V lost 6 bases, J lost 5 bases, and 14 bases lay in between. The CDR3 reads CASSLQLAHNEQFF. The DNA of the CDR3 is TGTGCCAGCAGCTTACAGCTAGCGCACAATGAGCAGTTCTTC.

For this clone: A read error is likely, as this CDR3 ends without the conserved phenylalanine or tryptophan. This rearrangement joins TRBV20-1 to TRBJ1-6; 10 bases are shared with TRBD1. The CDR3 consists of 18 residues. Germline V lookup: CDR1 DFQATT, CDR2 SNEGSKA (reference sequence). Trimming at V came to 6 bases and at J to 7 bases, leaving 18 bases not matched to a gene. The CDR3 is CSATSPGQGSDFNSPLHL. CDR3 coding DNA: TGCAGTGCAACCTCGCCGGGACAGGGGAGTGATTTCAATTCACCCCTCCACCTT.

The table lists this clone with many counts. This sequence joins TRBV28 and TRBJ2-7, with D unclear. Looked up from germline, CDR1 is MDHEN and CDR2 is SYDVKM. V gave up 4 bases and J gave up 6 bases, with 19 bases separating them. There are 15 residues in the CDR3. The DNA for the CDR3 is TGTGCCAGCAGTTCCGATCTACCAGCGTCGGGCGAGCAGTACTTC. This sequence encodes CASSSDLPASGEQYF.

V usage is TRBV7-2 and J usage is TRBJ1-5; D remains ambiguous. The germline V gene has CDR1 SGHTA and CDR2 FQGNSA. This CDR3 is 15 amino acids long. Trimming took 2 bases from V and 6 from J, leaving 14 bases between them. The CDR3 here is CASSLSGGSGQPQHF. In DNA form, the CDR3 reads TGTGCCAGCAGCTTATCAGGAGGGAGCGGTCAGCCCCAGCATTTT.

This clone was picked up many times. The chain employs TRBV11-2 and TRBJ1-6, with D possibly TRBD1 on 6 matching bases. The CDR3 has 14 residues. V was shortened by 1 base and J by 9 bases, with 10 bases between the two germline ends. Per the germline V gene, CDR1 is SGHAT and CDR2 is FQNNGV. CDR3 in amino acids: CASSLGAGASPLHF. The CDR3 DNA sequence: TGTGCCAGCAGCTTAGGCGCGGGGGCTTCACCCCTCCACTTT.

This clone appeared many times. This sequence joins TRBV7-8 and TRBJ2-4; D is unresolved. The CDR3 loop spans 14 amino acids. In germline, CDR1 is SGHVS, CDR2 FQNEAQ. The ends were cut back, 1 base at V and 0 bases at J, with 4 bases in the middle. CDR3 nucleotide sequence: TGTGCCAGCAGCTTAGGTCGAGCCAAAAACATTCAGTACTTC. It yields the protein CASSLGRAKNIQYF.

This clone was recorded many times. The rearrangement uses TRBV18 and TRBJ1-2; D ambiguous. Deletions cut 2 bases from V and 4 bases from J, with 8 bases between. Per germline, CDR1 KGHSH and CDR2 LQKENI. This CDR3 comprises 13 residues. The CDR3: CASSPGRGYGYTF. The CDR3 region has the DNA TGTGCCAGCTCACCAGGCCGGGGCTATGGCTACACCTTC.

This clone was observed at least ten times. The chain has TRBV7-9 and TRBJ2-7; 10 bases agree with TRBD2. V shed 5 bases, J shed 6 bases, and the junction held 4 bases outside the gene matches. This CDR3 contains 13 residues. Germline CDR1 is SEHNR and CDR2 is FQNEAQ (reference sequence). DNA for the CDR3: TGTGCCAGCAGCATCGGACTAGCGGCCGAGCAGTACTTC. Protein sequence: CASSIGLAAEQYF.

This clone was recorded at least ten times. The chain is built from TRBV6-4 and TRBJ2-3, with 16 bases lining up with TRBD2. Trimming cost V 0 bases and J 3 bases; bases outside gene matches: 3. Germline values: CDR1 MRHNA, CDR2 SNTAGT. The CDR3 spans 18 residues. This CDR3 reads CASSDSGTSGGGTDTQYF. CDR3 bases: TGTGCCAGCAGTGACTCCGGGACTAGCGGGGGGGGAACAGATACGCAGTATTTT.